This entry lists 17 T cell receptor beta chains sequenced from one sample in a study of T cells in women clearing cervical HPV infection. Method: immunoSEQ multiplex PCR; TCRdb's copy keeps in-frame clones and lacks some. The table for this sample gives about 30,000 clones. The sequenced material came from blood buffy coat. Receptors originate from a woman aged 18 to 75 with a cervical HPV16 infection that either progressed to CIN3+ or cleared (not recorded which).

Regarding this clone: The read gets to within 3 residues of the CDR3 end, and the germline J gene fills in the rest. V gene TRBV6-1 combines with J gene TRBJ1-4; tentatively, D is TRBD1 (5 bases). Germline CDR1 and CDR2: MNHNS and SASEGT. The CDR3 is 15 amino acids. The CDR3 protein is CASSGQGSGANVLFF. CDR3 DNA (partial): TGTGCCAGCAGTGGTCAGGGCTCTGGGGCCAACGTA.

Concerning this clone itself: The missing CDR3 end, 3 residues past where the read stops, is filled in from the germline J gene. This chain connects TRBV2 to TRBJ2-5; 10 bases align to TRBD2. Germline CDR1 SNHLY, CDR2 FYNNEI. With V trimmed by 5 bases and J by 4 bases, 7 bases remained unmatched. The CDR3 totals 15 residues. CDR3 sequence: CASSITSGIGETQYF. The CDR3 bases that were read are TGTGCCAGCAGTATAACTAGCGGGATTGGAGAGACC.

Regarding this clone: Sequencing ends 3 residues short of the CDR3 end; the germline J gene provides the rest. The J gene is TRBJ1-2, the V gene TRBV7-3; D unresolved. V lost 5 bases to trimming and J lost 4 bases, with 11 bases between them. This CDR3 has 13 amino acids. Germline CDR1 is SGHTA and CDR2 is FQGTGA. The DNA read from the CDR3 is TGTGCCAGCAGCCCCGACTTGGGCTATGGC. It codes for CASSPDLGYG. The entire CDR3 is CASSPDLGYGYTF.

In regard to this clone: The CDR3 end falls 3 residues outside the read, so it is completed with the germline J gene. This chain uses TRBV5-1 with TRBJ1-6; D gene uncertain. CDR3 size: 14 residues. V lost 0 bases, J lost 8 bases, and 9 bases lay in between. Germline assignment: CDR1 SGHRS and CDR2 YFSETQ. CDR3 sequence reads: CASSLDSGDSPLHF. The sequenced part of the CDR3 DNA is TGCGCCAGCAGCTTGGACAGTGGAGATTCACCC.

With respect to this clone: Read data end 3 residues before the CDR3 end; the end is taken from the germline J gene. The J gene is TRBJ2-2, the V gene TRBV5-1, with D possibly being TRBD1 (6 bases). The germline CDR1 and CDR2 sequences are SGHRS and YFSETQ. V lost 7 bases and J 0 bases, leaving 13 bases between the germline ends. This CDR3 is 15 amino acids long. The DNA read from the CDR3 is TGCGCCAGCTCGTACGGGGACACGAACACCGGGGAG. This translates into CASSYGDTNTGE. The complete CDR3 sequence is CASSYGDTNTGELFF. Supplemented by reference TRBV5-1 and TRBJ2-2, the full variable domain reads KAGVTQTPRYLIKTRGQQVTLSCSPISGHRSVSWYQQTPGQGLQFLFEYFSETQRNKGNFPGRFSGRQFSNSRSEMNVSTLELGDSALYLCASSYGDTNTGELFFGEGSRLTVL.

With respect to this clone: With the read ending 3 residues before the CDR3 end, the germline J gene is used to fill in that end. The chain joins TRBV20-1 to TRBJ1-1; a possible D gene is TRBD1 (6 bases). The CDR3 loop spans 14 amino acids. V lost 0 bases, J lost 5 bases, and 13 bases lay in between. Looked up from germline, CDR1 is DFQATT and CDR2 is SNEGSKA (reference sequence). This chain's CDR3 is CSARDYTGKTEAFF. The CDR3 bases that were read are TGCAGTGCTAGAGATTATACAGGGAAGACTGAA.

For this clone: The read gets to within 3 residues of the CDR3 end, and the germline J gene fills in the rest. The chain uses TRBV5-6 and TRBJ2-7, with 14 bases aligning to TRBD2. CDR3 length: 15 residues. V was clipped by 4 bases and J by 4 bases; unmatched bases: 4. Germline CDR1 is SGHDT and CDR2 is YYEEEE. CDR3 bases read: TGTGCCAGCAGCACAGGACTAGCGGGAGGATACGAG. Translating it yields CASSTGLAGGYE. The full CDR3 reads CASSTGLAGGYEQYF.

Notes on this clone: Read coverage stops 3 residues before the CDR3 terminus; the germline J gene supplies the remainder. The chain combines TRBV18 with TRBJ1-2; D gene unclear. There are 15 residues in the CDR3. Germline assignment: CDR1 KGHSH and CDR2 LQKENI. The CDR3 spells CASSPPGGVHYDYTF. CDR3 DNA (partial): TGTGCCAGCTCACCCCCTGGCGGGGTACACTACGAC.

Remarks on this clone: Read coverage stops 3 residues before the CDR3 terminus; the germline J gene supplies the remainder. This sequence joins TRBV4-1 and TRBJ2-7; D is undetermined. Germline loops: CDR1 MGHRA, CDR2 YSYEKL. This CDR3 is built from 15 residues. The V end was cut by 1 base, the J end by 3 bases, with 13 bases between. Incomplete CDR3 DNA: TGCGCCAGCAGCCAAGGATTAAACTCCAACTACGAG. Translated, it gives CASSQGLNSNYE. The full-length CDR3 reads as CASSQGLNSNYEQYF.

Points on this clone: Coverage ceases 3 residues before the CDR3 finishes, and the germline J gene fills in the end. The chain combines TRBV6-2 or TRBV6-3 with TRBJ1-2; no firm D call. This CDR3 comprises 14 residues. Looked up from germline, CDR1 is MNHEY and CDR2 is SVGEGT. CDR3 sequence: CASSSSEPSYDYTF. Partial CDR3 DNA: TGTGCCAGCAGTTCTAGCGAACCCTCGTACGAC.

To note about this clone: One end of the junction is discordant with germline, which a read error may explain. The read stops 3 residues short of the end of the CDR3; the missing end is completed from the germline J gene. The gene calls are TRBV11-2 and TRBJ1-3; 7 bases agree with TRBD1. This CDR3 is 15 amino acids long. Germline values: CDR1 SGHAT, CDR2 FQNNGV. The CDR3 sequence is CASSAYRGSGNTIYF. The sequenced part of the CDR3 DNA is TGTGCCAGCAGCGCCTACAGGGGTTCTGGAAACACG.

To note about this clone: The CDR3 end falls 3 residues outside the read, so it is completed with the germline J gene. V usage is TRBV18 and J usage is TRBJ2-3, with 10 bases aligning to TRBD1. The germline V gene encodes CDR1 KGHSH and CDR2 LQKENI. CDR3 length: 13 residues. The ends lost 5 bases at V and 6 bases at J; junction bases unmatched: 2. CDR3 DNA (partial): TGTGCCAGCTCATCGGGACAGGGGGATACG. This codes for CASSSGQGDT. The full CDR3 protein reads CASSSGQGDTQYF.

Regarding this clone: Sequencing ends 3 residues short of the CDR3 end; the germline J gene provides the rest. The chain combines TRBV6-1 with TRBJ1-6; 7 bases are a match to TRBD1. Germline CDR1 reads MNHNS; CDR2 reads SASEGT. Losses at the gene ends were 3 bases for V and 7 bases for J; bases not matched to a gene: 6. The CDR3 spans 15 residues. CDR3 sequence reads: CASSETGLTNSPLHF. The covered CDR3 bases are TGTGCCAGCAGTGAGACAGGGCTTACCAATTCACCC.

The covered CDR3 bases are TGTGCCTGGAGAGGACTAGCGGGAGGGCCGATAGAAAGCACAGATACG. It is translated as CAWRGLAGGPIESTDT. The CDR3 as a whole reads CAWRGLAGGPIESTDTQYF. This chain uses TRBV30 with TRBJ2-3; 15 bases are a match to TRBD2. The DNA ends 3 residues before the CDR3 does, and the rest of the CDR3 is filled in from the germline J gene. Germline trimming cut 3 bases from V and 0 bases from J; bases unmatched to any gene: 10. In germline, CDR1 is GTSNPN, CDR2 SVGIG (reference sequence). This CDR3 comprises 19 residues.

About this clone itself: The read terminates 3 residues before the CDR3 end, so the remaining end is supplied by the germline J gene. J is TRBJ1-1 and V is TRBV29-1, with D possibly TRBD1 on 5 matching bases. Trimming left V 4 bases short and J 5 bases short, with 14 bases between. Germline-derived CDR1 and CDR2 are SQVTM and ANQGSEA. CDR3 length: 13 residues. The CDR3 protein is CSVAGAARTEAFF. The CDR3 bases that were read are TGCAGCGTTGCTGGGGCAGCTCGGACTGAA.

Details on this clone: The read ends 3 residues before the CDR3 terminus; that terminus is restored from the germline J gene. The gene calls are TRBV11-3 and TRBJ2-2; D might be TRBD1 (6 bases). Per the germline V gene, CDR1 is SGHNT and CDR2 is YENEEA. The CDR3 covers 15 residues. V was pared by 8 bases and J by 6 bases, with 19 bases between. The CDR3 DNA, read in part, is TGTGCCAGCGGCGTAATATCGGCAGGGGCCGGGGAG. Amino acid sequence: CASGVISAGAGE. The entire CDR3 reads CASGVISAGAGELFF.

Comment on this clone: The CDR3 extends 3 residues past the end of the read, so its final part is completed from the germline J gene. The V and J genes are TRBV6-1 and TRBJ1-2; 12 positions match TRBD1. The CDR3 contains 16 residues. The germline gives CDR1 MNHNS, CDR2 SASEGT. CDR3 amino acids: CASSAGTGGFRNDYTF. The sequenced part of the CDR3 DNA is TGTGCCAGCAGTGCCGGGACAGGGGGCTTTAGGAATGAC.